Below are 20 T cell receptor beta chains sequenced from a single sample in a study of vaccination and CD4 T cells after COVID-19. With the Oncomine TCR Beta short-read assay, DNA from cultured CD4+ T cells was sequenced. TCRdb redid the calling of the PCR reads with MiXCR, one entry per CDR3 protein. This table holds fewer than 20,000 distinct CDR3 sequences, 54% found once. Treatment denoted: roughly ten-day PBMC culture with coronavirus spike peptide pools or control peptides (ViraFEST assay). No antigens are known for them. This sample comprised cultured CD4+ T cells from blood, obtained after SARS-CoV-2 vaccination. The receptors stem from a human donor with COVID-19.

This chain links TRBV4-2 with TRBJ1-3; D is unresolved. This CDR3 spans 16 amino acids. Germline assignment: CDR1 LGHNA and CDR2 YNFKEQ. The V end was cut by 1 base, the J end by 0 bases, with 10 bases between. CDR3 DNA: TGTGCCAGCAGCCAAGGACGGTCGCTCTCTGGAAACACCATATATTTT. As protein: CASSQGRSLSGNTIYF.

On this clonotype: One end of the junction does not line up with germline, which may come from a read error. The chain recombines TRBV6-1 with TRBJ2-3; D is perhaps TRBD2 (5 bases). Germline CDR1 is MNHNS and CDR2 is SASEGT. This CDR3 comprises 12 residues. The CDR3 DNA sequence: TGTGCCAGCAGTAACCTAGCAGACACGCAGTATTTT. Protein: CASSNLADTQYF.

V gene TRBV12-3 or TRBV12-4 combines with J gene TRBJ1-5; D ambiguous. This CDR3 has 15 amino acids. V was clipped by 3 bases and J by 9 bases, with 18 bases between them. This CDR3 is CASSLQRAGVGPQHF. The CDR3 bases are TGTGCCAGCAGTTTGCAAAGGGCTGGAGTTGGGCCCCAGCATTTT.

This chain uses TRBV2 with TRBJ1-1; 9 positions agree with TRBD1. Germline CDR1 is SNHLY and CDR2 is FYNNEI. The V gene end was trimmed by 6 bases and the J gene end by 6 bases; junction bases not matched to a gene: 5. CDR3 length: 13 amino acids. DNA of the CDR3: TGTGCCAGCAGCCCACAGGGGGCCGCTGAAGCTTTCTTT. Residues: CASSPQGAAEAFF. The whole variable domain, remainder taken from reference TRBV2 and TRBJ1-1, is EPEVTQTPSHQVTQMGQEVILRCVPISNHLYFYWYRQILGQKVEFLVSFYNNEISEKSEIFDDQFSVERPDGSNFTLKIRSTKLEDSAMYFCASSPQGAAEAFFGQGTRLTVV.

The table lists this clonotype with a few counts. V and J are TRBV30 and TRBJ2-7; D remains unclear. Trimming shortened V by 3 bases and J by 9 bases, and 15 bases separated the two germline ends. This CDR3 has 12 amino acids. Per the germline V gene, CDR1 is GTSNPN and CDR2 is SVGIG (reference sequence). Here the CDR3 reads CAWREVGRAQYF. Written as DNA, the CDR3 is TGTGCCTGGAGAGAAGTAGGGCGTGCGCAGTACTTC.

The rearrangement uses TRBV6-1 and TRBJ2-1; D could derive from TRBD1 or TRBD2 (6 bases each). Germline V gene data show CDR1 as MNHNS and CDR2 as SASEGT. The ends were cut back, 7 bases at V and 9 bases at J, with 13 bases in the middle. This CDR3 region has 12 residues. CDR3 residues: CASKGGLSEQFF. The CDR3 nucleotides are TGTGCCAGCAAGGGGGGCCTCAGTGAGCAGTTCTTC.

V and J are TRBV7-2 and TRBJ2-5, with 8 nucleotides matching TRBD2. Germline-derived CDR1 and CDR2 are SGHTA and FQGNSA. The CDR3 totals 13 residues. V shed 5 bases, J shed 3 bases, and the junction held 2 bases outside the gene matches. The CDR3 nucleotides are TGTGCCAGCAGCCGTAGCGGGAAAGAGACCCAGTACTTC. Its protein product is CASSRSGKETQYF.

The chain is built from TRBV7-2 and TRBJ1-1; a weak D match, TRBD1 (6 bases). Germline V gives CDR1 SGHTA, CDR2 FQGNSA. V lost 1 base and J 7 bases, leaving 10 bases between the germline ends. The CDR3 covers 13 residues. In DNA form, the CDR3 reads TGTGCCAGCAGCTTAGAACAGGGCTTTGAAGCTTTCTTT. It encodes CASSLEQGFEAFF.

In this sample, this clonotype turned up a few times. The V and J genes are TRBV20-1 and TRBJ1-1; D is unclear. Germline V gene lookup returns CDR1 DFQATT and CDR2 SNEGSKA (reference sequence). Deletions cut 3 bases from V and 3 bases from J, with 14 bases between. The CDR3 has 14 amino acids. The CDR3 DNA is TGCAGTGCTAGTCACGGGGATTACCACACTGAAGCTTTCTTT. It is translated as CSASHGDYHTEAFF.

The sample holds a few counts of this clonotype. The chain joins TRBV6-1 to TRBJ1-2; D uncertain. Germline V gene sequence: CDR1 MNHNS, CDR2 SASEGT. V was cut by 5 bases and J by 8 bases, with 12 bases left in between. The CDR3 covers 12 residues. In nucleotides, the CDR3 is TGTGCCAGCAGTACCCGTGTGGGCGGCTACACCTTC. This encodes CASSTRVGGYTF.

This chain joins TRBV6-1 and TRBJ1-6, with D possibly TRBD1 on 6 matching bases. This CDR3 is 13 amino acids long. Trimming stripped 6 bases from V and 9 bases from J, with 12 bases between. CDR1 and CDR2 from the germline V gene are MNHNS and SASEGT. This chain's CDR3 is CASRKDSFSPLHF. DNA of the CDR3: TGTGCCAGCAGGAAGGACAGTTTTTCACCCCTCCACTTT.

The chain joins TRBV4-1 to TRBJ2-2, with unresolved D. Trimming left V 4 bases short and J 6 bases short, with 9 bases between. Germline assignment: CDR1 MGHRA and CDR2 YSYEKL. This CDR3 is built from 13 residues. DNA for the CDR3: TGCGCCAGCAGCCGGGTCCCCCCCGGGGAGCTGTTTTTT. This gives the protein CASSRVPPGELFF.

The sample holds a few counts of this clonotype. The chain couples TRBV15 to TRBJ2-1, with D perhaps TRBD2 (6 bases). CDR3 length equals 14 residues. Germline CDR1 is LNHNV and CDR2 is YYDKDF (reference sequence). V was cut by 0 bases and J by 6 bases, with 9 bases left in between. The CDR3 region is CATSRDRGINEQFF. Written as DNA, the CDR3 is TGTGCCACCAGCAGAGATCGGGGGATCAATGAGCAGTTCTTC. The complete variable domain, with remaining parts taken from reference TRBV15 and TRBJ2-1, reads DAMVIQNPRYQVTQFGKPVTLSCSQTLNHNVMYWYQQKSSQAPKLLFHYYDKDFNNEADTPDNFQSRRPNTSFCFLDIRSPGLGDTAMYLCATSRDRGINEQFFGPGTRLTVL.

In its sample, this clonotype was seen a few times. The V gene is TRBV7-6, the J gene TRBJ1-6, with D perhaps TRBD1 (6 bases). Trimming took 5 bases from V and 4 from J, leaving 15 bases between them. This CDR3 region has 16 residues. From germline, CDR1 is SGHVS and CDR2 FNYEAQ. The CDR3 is CASSPRDTTYNSPLHF. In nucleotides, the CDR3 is TGTGCCAGCAGCCCCCGGGACACAACTTATAATTCACCCCTCCACTTT.

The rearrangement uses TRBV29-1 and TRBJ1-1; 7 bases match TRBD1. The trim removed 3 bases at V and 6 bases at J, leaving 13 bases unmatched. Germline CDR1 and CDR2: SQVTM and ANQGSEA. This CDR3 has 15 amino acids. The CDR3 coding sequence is TGCAGCGTTGACGACAGGGATTTTAAGCGCGCTGAAGCTTTCTTT. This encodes CSVDDRDFKRAEAFF. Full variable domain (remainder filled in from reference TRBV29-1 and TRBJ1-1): SAVISQKPSRDICQRGTSLTIQCQVDSQVTMMFWYRQQPGQSLTLIATANQGSEATYESGFVIDKFPISRPNLTFSTLTVSNMSPEDSSIYLCSVDDRDFKRAEAFFGQGTRLTVV.

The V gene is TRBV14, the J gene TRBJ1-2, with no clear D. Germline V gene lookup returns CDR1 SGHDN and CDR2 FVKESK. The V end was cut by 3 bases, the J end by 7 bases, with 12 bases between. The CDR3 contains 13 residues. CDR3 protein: CASSHGYPRGYTF. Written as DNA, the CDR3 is TGTGCCAGCAGCCACGGATACCCGCGTGGCTACACCTTC.

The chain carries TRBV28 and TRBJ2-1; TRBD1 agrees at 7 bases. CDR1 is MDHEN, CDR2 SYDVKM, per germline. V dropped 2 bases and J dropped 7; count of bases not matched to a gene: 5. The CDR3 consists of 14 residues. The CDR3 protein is CASSLTGQYNEQFF. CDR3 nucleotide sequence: TGTGCCAGCAGTTTAACGGGACAGTATAATGAGCAGTTCTTC. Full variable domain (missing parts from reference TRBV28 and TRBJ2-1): DVKVTQSSRYLVKRTGEKVFLECVQDMDHENMFWYRQDPGLGLRLIYFSYDVKMKEKGDIPEGYSVSREKKERFSLILESASTNQTSMYLCASSLTGQYNEQFFGPGTRLTVL.

CDR3: CASARGEGYGYTF. Here the CDR3 DNA reads TGTGCCAGCGCTCGGGGCGAGGGCTATGGCTACACCTTC. The chain couples TRBV12-3 or TRBV12-4 to TRBJ1-2; tentative D call: TRBD1 (5 bases). With 8 bases removed from V and 4 bases from J, the gap between germline ends came to 14 bases. The CDR3 totals 13 residues.

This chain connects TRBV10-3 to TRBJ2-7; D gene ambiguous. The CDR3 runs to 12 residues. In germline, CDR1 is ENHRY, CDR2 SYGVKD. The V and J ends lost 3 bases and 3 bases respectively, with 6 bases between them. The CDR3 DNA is TGTGCCATCAGTGAAGGATACTACGAGCAGTACTTC. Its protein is CAISEGYYEQYF.

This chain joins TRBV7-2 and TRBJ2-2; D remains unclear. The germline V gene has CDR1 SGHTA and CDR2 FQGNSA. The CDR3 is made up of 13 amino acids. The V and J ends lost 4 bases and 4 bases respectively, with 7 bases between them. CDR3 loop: CASSSDITGELFF. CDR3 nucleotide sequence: TGTGCCAGCAGCTCCGACATCACCGGGGAGCTGTTTTTT.